This T cell receptor beta chain comes out of a study of control samples from healthy donors and cancer patients. The CDR3 length is 14 residues. The V and J ends lost 4 bases and 2 bases respectively, with 9 bases between them. CDR1 is SGHTS, CDR2 YDEGEE, per germline. Measured with immunoSEQ multiplex PCR; TCRdb has only the in-frame clones, and not every one. This table has about 120,000 clones, roughly 89% appearing once. The receptor was derived from a man in his thirties or forties in good health. The sequencing sample was made of blood. The J gene is TRBJ1-4, the V gene TRBV5-8; no reliable D call. The CDR3 DNA sequence: TGTGCCAGCAGCCTGGCTGGTACTAATGAAAAACTGTTTTTT. Its protein is CASSLAGTNEKLFF.